This TCR beta chain emerged from a study of blood T cell repertoires in COVID-19. The overall study: Italy, Spain and the United States were the sources of the convalescent and acute COVID-19 samples. In each case, the material was cDNA or gDNA derived from T cells, B-cell-depleted T cells, or PBMCs.

In the source study's methods: Researchers report that nucleated cell counts were estimated from reference gene primer amplification. Produced via immunoSEQ multiplex PCR; TCRdb's table is partial and in-frame only. Clone size and V and J calls were adopted from that table, with D and trimming inferred from the DNA. The table includes about 320,000 clones, about nine tenths detected once. Seattle patient enrollment occurred during active infection, with longitudinal follow-up thereafter. Germline CDR1 and CDR2: SQVTM and ANQGSEA. The CDR3 spans 14 residues. Trimming took off 7 bases at V and 0 bases at J, with 13 bases between the two ends.

This TCR was recovered from a woman in her twenties or thirties with COVID-19, enrolled during active disease. Specimen: peripheral blood. J is TRBJ1-3 and V is TRBV29-1; D possibly corresponds to TRBD1 (5 bases). This CDR3 is CSAGGGGSGNTIYF. The DNA for the CDR3 is TGCAGCGCCGGGGGGGGAGGCTCTGGAAACACCATATATTTT.